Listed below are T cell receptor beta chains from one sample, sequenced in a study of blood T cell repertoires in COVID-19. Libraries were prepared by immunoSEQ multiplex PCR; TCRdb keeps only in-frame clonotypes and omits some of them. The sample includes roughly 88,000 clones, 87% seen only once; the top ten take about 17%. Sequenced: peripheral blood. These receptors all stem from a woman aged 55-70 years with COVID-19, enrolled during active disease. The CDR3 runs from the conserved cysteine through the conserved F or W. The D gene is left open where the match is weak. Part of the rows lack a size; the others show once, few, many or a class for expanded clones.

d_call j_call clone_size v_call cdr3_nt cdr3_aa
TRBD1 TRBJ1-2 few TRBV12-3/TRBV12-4 TGTGCCATCCGAGGGACAGCCCACTATGGCTACACCTTC CAIRGTAHYGYTF
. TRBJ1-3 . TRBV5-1 TGCGCCAGCAGCTCGCAGGGCTCTGGAAACACCATATATTTT CASSSQGSGNTIYF
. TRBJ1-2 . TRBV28 TGTGCCAGTTCGGGGAGGAGACATTATGGCTACACCTTC CASSGRRHYGYTF
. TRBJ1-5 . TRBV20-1 TGCAGTGCAAGTGACAGTAGCAATCAGCCCCAGCATTTT CSASDSSNQPQHF
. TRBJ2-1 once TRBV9 TGTGCCAGCAGCGTAGGGGGAGGAGTGAGCTCCTACAATGAGCAGTTCTTC CASSVGGGVSSYNEQFF
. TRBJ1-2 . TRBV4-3 TGCGCCAGCAGCCAAGCGGGCAGGGTCTATGGCTACACCTTC CASSQAGRVYGYTF
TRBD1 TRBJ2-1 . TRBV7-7 TGTGCTAGCAGCTTAGTGACAGGGAATGTCAATGAGCAGTTCTTC CASSLVTGNVNEQFF
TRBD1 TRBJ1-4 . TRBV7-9 TGTGCCAGCAGCAGCCGACAGGGGAGAGGCGAAAAACTGTTTTTT CASSSRQGRGEKLFF
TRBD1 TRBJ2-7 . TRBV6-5 TGTGCCAGCAGTCAGGGACAGGGTGCCGAGCAGTACTTC CASSQGQGAEQYF
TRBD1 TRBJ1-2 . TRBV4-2 TGTGCCAGCAGCCTAAACAGGGGGCTTGACTATGGCTACACCTTC CASSLNRGLDYGYTF
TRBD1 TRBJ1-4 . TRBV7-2 TGTGCCAGCAGCTCGACGGGACAGGGCGGAGAAAAACTGTTTTTT CASSSTGQGGEKLFF
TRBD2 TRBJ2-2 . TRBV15 TGTGCCACCAGGTGGGGGGGGACCGGGGAGCTGTTTTTT CATRWGGTGELFF
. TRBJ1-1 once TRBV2 TGTGCCAGCAGCGAGACTCCGGACAGTATGAACACTGAAGCTTTCTTT CASSETPDSMNTEAFF
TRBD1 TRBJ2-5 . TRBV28 TGTGCCAGCAGTTTCGGGACAGTGCGCCAAGAGACCCAGTACTTC CASSFGTVRQETQYF
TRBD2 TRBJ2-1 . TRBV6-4 TGTGCCAGCAGTGATCTAGCGGGGGGCGGCCATGAGCAGTTCTTC CASSDLAGGGHEQFF
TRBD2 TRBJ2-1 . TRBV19 TGTGCCAGTAACCGGGGGGGCAATGAGCAGTTCTTC CASNRGGNEQFF
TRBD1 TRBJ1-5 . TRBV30 TGTGCCTGGAGCAGGGACAGTCATCAGCCCCAGCATTTT CAWSRDSHQPQHF
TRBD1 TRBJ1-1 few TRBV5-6 TGTGCCAGCAGCTTGGTGGGACAGACGAACACTGAAGCTTTCTTT CASSLVGQTNTEAFF
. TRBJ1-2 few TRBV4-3 TGCGCCAGCAGCCAAGTTTCTACGGCTAACTATGGCTACACCTTC CASSQVSTANYGYTF
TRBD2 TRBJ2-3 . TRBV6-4 TGTGCCAGCAGTGAAGTAGCGGGGGGTTCCACAGATACGCAGTATTTT CASSEVAGGSTDTQYF
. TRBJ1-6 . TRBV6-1 TGTGCCAGCAGTGAACTCGTGGGCGGGGGGAATTCACCCCTCCACTTT CASSELVGGGNSPLHF
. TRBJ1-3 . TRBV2 TGTGCCAGCAGTGAATTCCTGACTTGGAACACCATATATTTT CASSEFLTWNTIYF
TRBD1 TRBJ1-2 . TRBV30 TGTGCCTGGAGCCGGGACAGGGGGCCCTATGGCTACACCTTC CAWSRDRGPYGYTF
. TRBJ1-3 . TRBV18 TGTGCCAGCTCACTTTGGGCGACCTCCTCTGGAAACACCATATATTTT CASSLWATSSGNTIYF
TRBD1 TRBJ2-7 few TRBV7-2 TGTGCCAGCAGCCGGGACAGGGACCAGCAGTACTTC CASSRDRDQQYF
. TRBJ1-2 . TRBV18 TGTGCCAGCTCACCACGGTCCGAGACAGGCCTTGGCTACACCTTC CASSPRSETGLGYTF